Shown below are 30 T cell receptor beta chains from a single sample sequenced in a study of blood T cell repertoires in COVID-19. Assay: immunoSEQ multiplex PCR; the TCRdb copy retains only in-frame clones and omits some. In the table there are about 39,000 clones, 79% of which are singletons. The material sequenced was peripheral blood. All receptors derive from an older man with acute or convalescent COVID-19.

This clone was picked up one time. The rearrangement links TRBV28 to TRBJ2-7; 9 bases fit TRBD1. Per germline, CDR1 MDHEN and CDR2 SYDVKM. This CDR3 spans 15 amino acids. V gave up 0 bases and J gave up 6 bases; unmatched junction bases: 6. CDR3 in DNA: TGTGCCAGCAGTTTATGGGGACAGGGAGGTATCGAGCAGTACTTC. Protein product: CASSLWGQGGIEQYF.

The chain couples TRBV4-1 to TRBJ2-7; D perhaps matches TRBD2 (5 bases). The CDR3 has 15 amino acids. Germline V gene lookup returns CDR1 MGHRA and CDR2 YSYEKL. V lost 2 bases, J lost 4 bases, and 15 bases lay in between. The CDR3 sequence: CASSQISDPGYEQYF. CDR3 nucleotide sequence: TGCGCCAGCAGCCAAATATCGGACCCGGGATACGAGCAGTACTTC.

The chain has TRBV27 and TRBJ1-6; TRBD1 matches 7 bases. With 6 bases clipped from V and 9 bases from J, the junction kept 5 bases outside the gene matches. Germline-derived CDR1 and CDR2 are MNHEY and SMNVEV (reference sequence). This CDR3 has 13 amino acids. CDR3 nucleotide sequence: TGTGCCAGCAGCCAGGGACAGCGTTCACCCCTCCACTTT. Translated: CASSQGQRSPLHF.

The V gene is TRBV5-1, the J gene TRBJ2-7; 8 positions match TRBD1. The V and J ends lost 5 bases and 2 bases, in that order; junction bases with no gene match: 9. This CDR3 is 15 amino acids long. Germline lookup yields CDR1 SGHRS and CDR2 YFSETQ. CDR3 sequence: CASSTTGAQPYEQYF. CDR3 DNA sequence: TGCGCCAGCAGTACGACAGGGGCCCAGCCCTACGAGCAGTACTTC.

V is TRBV5-1 and J is TRBJ2-3; possible D gene TRBD2, 5 bases. Looked up from germline, CDR1 is SGHRS and CDR2 is YFSETQ. With 5 bases removed from V and 2 bases from J, the gap between germline ends came to 12 bases. The CDR3 contains 14 residues. The CDR3 sequence is CASSWAGYTDTQYF. CDR3 nucleotides: TGCGCCAGCAGTTGGGCGGGTTACACAGATACGCAGTATTTT.

The chain recombines TRBV27 with TRBJ1-5; unclear D gene. V lost 2 bases and J lost 4, with 15 bases in between. Germline CDR1 is MNHEY and CDR2 is SMNVEV (reference sequence). The CDR3 sequence is 16 residues long. The CDR3 is CASSLRTPGSNQPQHF. CDR3 bases: TGTGCCAGCAGTTTAAGGACTCCTGGTAGTAATCAGCCCCAGCATTTT.

The V gene is TRBV28, the J gene TRBJ2-7, with D possibly being TRBD2 (5 bases). The CDR3 is 13 residues long. Trimming removed 5 bases at V and 6 bases at J, with 14 bases between. Germline V gene lookup returns CDR1 MDHEN and CDR2 SYDVKM. CDR3 sequence (DNA): TGTGCCAGCAGTCCCTTGGAGGCTTCCGAGCAGTACTTC. Translation: CASSPLEASEQYF.

This chain joins TRBV18 and TRBJ2-3; D gene uncertain. CDR3 length equals 16 residues. In germline, CDR1 is KGHSH, CDR2 LQKENI. Deletions cut 3 bases from V and 4 bases from J, with 17 bases between. In nucleotides, the CDR3 is TGTGCCAGCTCACCCGCCACAACCGCAAGCGCAGATACGCAGTATTTT. Its protein product is CASSPATTASADTQYF.

This chain connects TRBV28 to TRBJ1-4; possible D gene TRBD1, 5 bases. The V end lost 0 bases, the J end lost 7 bases, and 12 bases lay between the germline ends. The germline gives CDR1 MDHEN, CDR2 SYDVKM. This CDR3 has 15 residues. The CDR3 sequence: CASSLWAGGREKLFF. As DNA, the CDR3 is TGTGCCAGCAGTTTATGGGCGGGGGGACGTGAAAAACTGTTTTTT.

V usage is TRBV28 and J usage is TRBJ2-7, with 7 positions matching TRBD1. V trimming: 2 bases; J trimming: 6 bases; junction bases outside the gene matches: 10. Germline V lookup: CDR1 MDHEN, CDR2 SYDVKM. The CDR3 covers 15 residues. The CDR3 DNA is TGTGCCAGCAGTTTAAGTCCTGGACAGGCTCTCGAGCAGTACTTC. Its protein is CASSLSPGQALEQYF.

Only one count was recorded for this clone. The CDR3 DNA is TGTGCCAGCAGTTTGTTTTACTACGAGCAGTACTTC. This gives the protein CASSLFYYEQYF. V and J are TRBV28 and TRBJ2-7; D uncertain. Trimming left V 3 bases short and J 3 bases short, with 6 bases between. Germline CDR1 and CDR2: MDHEN and SYDVKM. The length of the CDR3 is 12 residues.

The V and J genes are TRBV12-3 or TRBV12-4 and TRBJ1-2; 7 nucleotides align to TRBD1. The CDR3 sequence is 13 residues long. Trimming at V came to 6 bases and at J to 8 bases, leaving 9 bases not matched to a gene. CDR3 in amino acids: CASRPRGPGGYTF. The CDR3 bases are TGTGCCAGCAGGCCTAGGGGGCCCGGGGGCTACACCTTC.

The chain links TRBV7-3 to TRBJ2-2; 9 positions agree with TRBD2. The CDR3 runs to 15 residues. V shed 9 bases, J shed 1 base, and the junction held 6 bases outside the gene matches. CDR1 is SGHTA and CDR2 is FQGTGA in the germline V gene. The CDR3 DNA is TGTGCCAGTCTTAGCGGGAGAGGGAACACCGGGGAGCTGTTTTTT. Amino acid sequence: CASLSGRGNTGELFF.

This rearrangement joins TRBV28 to TRBJ1-4; 7 nucleotides line up with TRBD1. This CDR3 has 15 amino acids. Germline assignment: CDR1 MDHEN and CDR2 SYDVKM. Unmatched junction bases numbered 11, after V lost 5 bases and J lost 8 bases. CDR3 nucleotides: TGTGCCAGCAGTACCATGACAGGGATGAGCGAAAAACTGTTTTTT. Its translation: CASSTMTGMSEKLFF.

The chain carries TRBV19 and TRBJ2-6, with 8 bases that match TRBD1. The CDR3 is 17 residues long. J gave up 0 bases and V 5 bases, and 6 bases lay outside the gene matches. Germline loops: CDR1 LNHDA, CDR2 SQIVND (reference sequence). CDR3 amino acids: CASSSPGQVSGANVLTF. The CDR3 DNA sequence: TGTGCCAGTAGTTCCCCGGGACAGGTCTCTGGGGCCAACGTCCTGACTTTC.

The V call is TRBV7-8, the J call TRBJ1-1; 7 positions match TRBD1. The junction had 14 bases not matched to a gene; V was cut back by 6 bases and J by 1 base. From germline, CDR1 is SGHVS and CDR2 FQNEAQ. CDR3 length equals 17 residues. The CDR3 region has the DNA TGTGCCAGCAGTCCAAGAGGGGGCGGGTTTAGGAACACTGAAGCTTTCTTT. It encodes CASSPRGGGFRNTEAFF.

The chain recombines TRBV5-1 with TRBJ2-7, with 8 bases identical to TRBD1. CDR3 length: 15 residues. Trimming removed 4 bases from V and 1 base from J; junction bases left unmatched: 7. The germline gives CDR1 SGHRS, CDR2 YFSETQ. The CDR3 nucleotides read TGCGCCAGCAGCGAGGGACAGGCTCTTTCCTACGAGCAGTACTTC. It yields the protein CASSEGQALSYEQYF.

This clone was counted once. The chain is built from TRBV24-1 and TRBJ2-7; 8 bases map to TRBD1. With V trimmed by 4 bases and J by 7 bases, 11 bases remained unmatched. The germline gives CDR1 KGHDR, CDR2 SFDVKD. This CDR3 has 15 amino acids. The CDR3 bases are TGTGCCACCAGTGAGTCAGGGGGCGATGCGCGGGAGCAGTACTTC. Translated: CATSESGGDAREQYF.

The V and J genes are TRBV18 and TRBJ2-1, with 9 bases matching TRBD2. The CDR3 spans 17 residues. The trim removed 1 base at V and 2 bases at J, leaving 6 bases unmatched. Germline V gives CDR1 KGHSH, CDR2 LQKENI. The CDR3 DNA follows: TGTGCCAGCTCACCACAGTCGGCTAGCGGGACCTACAATGAGCAGTTCTTC. Residues: CASSPQSASGTYNEQFF.

This clone was seen a handful of times. The chain links TRBV28 to TRBJ1-5; 8 bases agree with TRBD1. The V gene's germline CDR1 is MDHEN and CDR2 SYDVKM. The CDR3 contains 11 residues. V lost 10 bases to trimming and J lost 5 bases; unmatched junction nucleotides: 1. The CDR3 DNA is TGTGCCACACAGGGGGATCAGCCCCAGCATTTT. Translation gives CATQGDQPQHF.

The chain combines TRBV28 with TRBJ1-5; maybe TRBD1 (5 bases). CDR3 size: 14 residues. Trimming left V 5 bases short and J 7 bases short, with 15 bases between. CDR1 is MDHEN, CDR2 SYDVKM, per germline. The CDR3 sequence is CASSPGQGTQPQHF. In DNA, the CDR3 is TGTGCCAGCAGTCCCGGTCAGGGTACGCAGCCCCAGCATTTT.

This clone was seen only a few times. This chain joins TRBV29-1 and TRBJ1-4; possible D gene TRBD1, 6 bases. The germline CDR1 and CDR2 sequences are SQVTM and ANQGSEA. The CDR3 is 13 residues long. V was pared by 4 bases and J by 12 bases, with 18 bases between. CDR3 DNA sequence: TGCAGCGTTGTTCGCGACAAGGGGGGGGAACTGTTTTTT. Translation gives CSVVRDKGGELFF.

DNA for the CDR3: TGTGCCAGCAGCCAAGATCGGCTAGCGAATGAGCAGTTCTTC. As protein: CASSQDRLANEQFF. The chain links TRBV4-2 to TRBJ2-1; a possible D gene is TRBD2 (6 bases). V was clipped by 0 bases and J by 7 bases, with 10 bases between them. Germline CDR1 reads LGHNA; CDR2 reads YNFKEQ. The CDR3 sequence is 14 residues long.

This chain uses TRBV7-2 with TRBJ1-4, with TRBD1 matching over 7 bases. Germline CDR1 is SGHTA and CDR2 is FQGNSA. V dropped 5 bases and J dropped 0; count of bases not matched to a gene: 12. The CDR3 length is 18 residues. The CDR3 nucleotides read TGTGCCAGCAGCAACTGGGACAGCAGTCTTGCAACTAATGAAAAACTGTTTTTT. It is translated as CASSNWDSSLATNEKLFF.

This clone was seen only once. The CDR3 bases are TGTGCCAGCAGTTATAGTGACAGGGGGAATAATGAGCAGTTCTTC. It yields the protein CASSYSDRGNNEQFF. The chain has TRBV6-6 and TRBJ2-1; 9 bases line up with TRBD1. The J segment lost 7 bases and the V segment lost 3 bases, leaving 7 bases of the junction unmatched. The CDR3 is 15 residues long. Germline CDR1 MNHNY, CDR2 SVGAGI (reference sequence).

This clone was recorded a few times. This chain links TRBV5-5 with TRBJ2-1, with 10 bases aligning to TRBD2. This CDR3 spans 15 amino acids. Unmatched junction bases numbered 1, after V lost 0 bases and J lost 4 bases. CDR1 is SGHKS, CDR2 YYEKEE, per germline (reference sequence). In DNA, the CDR3 is TGTGCCAGCAGCTTGGAACTAGCGGGGTACAATGAGCAGTTCTTC. Amino acids: CASSLELAGYNEQFF. Full variable domain (rest looked up from reference TRBV5-5 and TRBJ2-1): DAGVTQSPTHLIKTRGQQVTLRCSPISGHKSVSWYQQVLGQGPQFIFQYYEKEERGRGNFPDRFSARQFPNYSSELNVNALLLGDSALYLCASSLELAGYNEQFFGPGTRLTVL.

The chain combines TRBV5-6 with TRBJ1-4; weak D call: TRBD1 (5 bases). The germline V gene has CDR1 SGHDT and CDR2 YYEEEE. The CDR3 is 16 amino acids. Trimming shortened V by 1 base and J by 7 bases, and 17 bases separated the two germline ends. The CDR3, as DNA: TGTGCCAGCAGCTTGAGCCGGGACCCCGGGGGTGAAAAACTGTTTTTT. This codes for CASSLSRDPGGEKLFF.

This chain joins TRBV11-2 and TRBJ1-1; D possibly corresponds to TRBD1 (5 bases). The CDR3 is 15 residues long. The germline V and J ends were trimmed by 0 bases and 4 bases, with 12 bases remaining between them. Germline lookup yields CDR1 SGHAT and CDR2 FQNNGV. Here the CDR3 reads CASSLDLGEGTEAFF. CDR3 nucleotides: TGTGCCAGCAGCTTAGATCTGGGGGAGGGCACTGAAGCTTTCTTT. Full variable domain (missing parts from reference TRBV11-2 and TRBJ1-1): EAGVAQSPRYKIIEKRQSVAFWCNPISGHATLYWYQQILGQGPKLLIQFQNNGVVDDSQLPKDRFSAERLKGVDSTLKIQPAKLEDSAVYLCASSLDLGEGTEAFFGQGTRLTVV.

The chain recombines TRBV6-2 or TRBV6-3 with TRBJ2-3; no firm D call. Germline V gives CDR1 MNHEY, CDR2 SVGEGT. The V end lost 3 bases, the J end lost 6 bases, and 10 bases lay between the germline ends. The CDR3 loop spans 13 amino acids. This CDR3 is CASSYGPGDTQYF. The CDR3 nucleotides are TGTGCCAGCAGTTATGGCCCCGGGGATACGCAGTATTTT.

J is TRBJ2-3 and V is TRBV7-3; D might be TRBD2 (5 bases). In germline, CDR1 is SGHTA, CDR2 FQGTGA. The V end was cut by 4 bases, the J end by 1 base, with 15 bases between. The CDR3 is 16 amino acids. The CDR3 here is CASSSGSGSGTDTQYF. CDR3 bases: TGTGCCAGCAGCTCCGGTAGTGGGAGTGGCACAGATACGCAGTATTTT.